These 23 T cell receptor beta chains share one sample of origin, sequenced in a study of cytomegalovirus exposure and HLA in healthy donors. The PCR ran on 60 Vbeta and 13 Jbeta primers. Sequencing used immunoSEQ multiplex PCR; TCRdb keeps in-frame clones, though not all of them. In the table there are about 130,000 clones, around 70% of which are singletons. The material sequenced was PBMCs. Source of these receptors: a young man in good health and CMV-seropositive.

The chain uses TRBV5-4 and TRBJ2-7, with 7 bases that match TRBD1. The CDR3 totals 15 residues. V shed 4 bases and J 2 bases; nucleotides not matched to a gene: 9. CDR1 and CDR2 (germline): SGHNT, YYREEE (reference sequence). The CDR3 nucleotides read TGTGCCAGCAGCCCCTTAGGGGACAGAACCTACGAGCAGTACTTC. Protein: CASSPLGDRTYEQYF.

This clone was counted a few times. CDR3 nucleotides: TGCGCCAGCAGCCATGCGCCGGGACAGAGCACAGATACGCAGTATTTT. Encoded protein: CASSHAPGQSTDTQYF. The chain couples TRBV4-3 to TRBJ2-3; 7 bases are a match to TRBD1. With 3 bases clipped from V and 0 bases from J, the junction kept 6 bases outside the gene matches. The CDR3 sequence is 16 residues long. Germline-derived CDR1 and CDR2 are LGHNA and YSLEER.

This chain joins TRBV19 and TRBJ2-6; TRBD1 might be the D (6 bases). CDR3 length: 16 amino acids. Germline assignment: CDR1 LNHDA and CDR2 SQIVND (reference sequence). V dropped 8 bases and J dropped 2 bases, with 16 bases sitting between them. The CDR3: CASRTNGGAGANVLTF. For the CDR3, the DNA is TGTGCCAGTCGAACCAATGGGGGCGCTGGGGCCAACGTCCTGACTTTC. Combining the CDR3 with reference TRBV19 and TRBJ2-6 gives the whole variable domain DGGITQSPKYLFRKEGQNVTLSCEQNLNHDAMYWYRQDPGQGLRLIYYSQIVNDFQKGDIAEGYSVSREKKESFPLTVTSAQKNPTAFYLCASRTNGGAGANVLTFGAGSRLTVL.

The chain combines TRBV4-2 with TRBJ2-7, with 11 bases matching TRBD1. The CDR3 spans 14 residues. With V trimmed by 1 base and J by 6 bases, 2 bases remained unmatched. The germline gives CDR1 LGHNA, CDR2 YNFKEQ. The CDR3 coding sequence is TGTGCCAGCAGCCAAGGGGACAGGGGGACCGAGCAGTACTTC. Translation: CASSQGDRGTEQYF.

This chain joins TRBV2 and TRBJ1-5; the D gene is possibly TRBD1 (5 bases). V lost 5 bases and J 7 bases, leaving 12 bases between the germline ends. The CDR3 contains 13 residues. CDR1 and CDR2 from the germline V gene are SNHLY and FYNNEI. The CDR3 is CASSREQVQPQHF. CDR3 sequence (DNA): TGTGCCAGCAGTCGCGAACAGGTCCAGCCCCAGCATTTT.

The chain couples TRBV5-4 to TRBJ2-5, with D possibly being TRBD2 (6 bases). Trimming took 4 bases from V and 2 from J, leaving 12 bases between them. Germline CDR1 is SGHNT and CDR2 is YYREEE (reference sequence). This CDR3 is 14 amino acids long. The CDR3 loop is CASSDRSGQETQYF. CDR3 bases: TGTGCCAGCAGCGACCGTAGCGGACAAGAGACCCAGTACTTC.

This chain links TRBV4-3 with TRBJ1-3; D is unclear. CDR3 length: 18 residues. The germline V gene has CDR1 LGHNA and CDR2 YSLEER. Trimming shortened V by 2 bases and J by 0 bases, and 17 bases separated the two germline ends. CDR3 DNA sequence: TGCGCCAGCAGCCAAATTATTGATAGGACTTACTCTGGAAACACCATATATTTT. Its translation: CASSQIIDRTYSGNTIYF.

J is TRBJ2-5 and V is TRBV14, with TRBD2 identical over 14 bases. V shed 7 bases and J 5 bases; nucleotides not matched to a gene: 6. This CDR3 contains 15 residues. Germline V gene sequence: CDR1 SGHDN, CDR2 FVKESK. The CDR3 is CASKRLAGGPETQYF. The CDR3 DNA reads TGTGCCAGCAAACGACTAGCGGGAGGGCCGGAGACCCAGTACTTC.

The chain is built from TRBV4-3 and TRBJ1-2; 7 nucleotides line up with TRBD1. V gave up 0 bases and J gave up 2 bases; unmatched junction bases: 3. CDR3 length equals 15 residues. Germline CDR1 and CDR2: LGHNA and YSLEER. CDR3 in DNA: TGCGCCAGCAGCCAAGACGCCAGGGGGAACTATGGCTACACCTTC. Amino acids: CASSQDARGNYGYTF.

The chain joins TRBV2 to TRBJ1-2, with D possibly TRBD1 on 5 matching bases. In germline, CDR1 is SNHLY, CDR2 FYNNEI. V gave up 6 bases and J gave up 2 bases, with 13 bases separating them. The CDR3 loop spans 14 amino acids. The CDR3: CASRVIGANYGYTF. CDR3 sequence (DNA): TGTGCCAGCAGAGTGATAGGGGCGAACTATGGCTACACCTTC.

The chain employs TRBV6-5 and TRBJ1-1, with 7 bases aligning to TRBD1. V was clipped by 0 bases and J by 0 bases; unmatched bases: 4. CDR1 and CDR2 from the germline V gene are MNHEY and SVGAGI. CDR3 length: 16 residues. CDR3: CASSYSLGQLNTEAFF. In nucleotides, the CDR3 is TGTGCCAGCAGTTACTCATTGGGACAGCTGAACACTGAAGCTTTCTTT.

This sequence joins TRBV5-1 and TRBJ2-7; 9 positions agree with TRBD1. Losses at the gene ends were 0 bases for V and 3 bases for J; bases not matched to a gene: 7. This CDR3 is 16 amino acids long. Germline lookup yields CDR1 SGHRS and CDR2 YFSETQ. CDR3 nucleotide sequence: TGCGCCAGCAGCTTGGCCGCCGGGACAGGGATCTACGAGCAGTACTTC. Protein sequence: CASSLAAGTGIYEQYF.

The rearrangement uses TRBV7-2 and TRBJ2-7; TRBD2 agrees at 13 bases. The germline V gene encodes CDR1 SGHTA and CDR2 FQGNSA. The CDR3 is 17 residues long. V shed 3 bases and J 4 bases; nucleotides not matched to a gene: 9. The CDR3 loop is CASSFSGTSGMKYEQYF. CDR3 sequence (DNA): TGTGCCAGCAGCTTCTCTGGGACTAGCGGGATGAAGTACGAGCAGTACTTC.

The rearrangement joins TRBV7-2 to TRBJ1-2; TRBD1 aligns across 10 bases. Germline-derived CDR1 and CDR2 are SGHTA and FQGNSA. The CDR3 extends over 14 amino acids. J lost 4 bases, V lost 4 bases, and 3 bases had no gene match. CDR3 loop: CASSWTGGAYGYTF. CDR3 DNA: TGTGCCAGCAGCTGGACAGGGGGAGCCTATGGCTACACCTTC.

This sequence joins TRBV5-6 and TRBJ2-3, with TRBD2 matching 9 bases. The CDR3 covers 15 residues. The junction had 9 bases not matched to a gene; V was cut back by 6 bases and J by 4 bases. From germline, CDR1 is SGHDT and CDR2 YYEEEE. Here the CDR3 DNA reads TGTGCCAGCAACCTTAGCGGGAGAAGGGCAGATACGCAGTATTTT. This translates into CASNLSGRRADTQYF.

The rearrangement links TRBV5-6 to TRBJ1-3, with 7 bases fitting TRBD1. This CDR3 is 16 amino acids long. The germline V gene encodes CDR1 SGHDT and CDR2 YYEEEE. The J segment lost 0 bases and the V segment lost 4 bases, leaving 7 bases of the junction unmatched. CDR3 amino acids: CASSLGQLISGNTIYF. As DNA, the CDR3 is TGTGCCAGCAGCCTGGGACAGCTAATCTCTGGAAACACCATATATTTT. Drawing the rest from reference TRBV5-6 and TRBJ1-3, the complete variable domain is DAGVTQSPTHLIKTRGQQVTLRCSPKSGHDTVSWYQQALGQGPQFIFQYYEEEERQRGNFPDRFSGHQFPNYSSELNVNALLLGDSALYLCASSLGQLISGNTIYFGEGSWLTVV.

This chain joins TRBV4-1 and TRBJ2-1; 7 bases are a match to TRBD2. Germline V gives CDR1 MGHRA, CDR2 YSYEKL. This CDR3 contains 19 residues. V lost 1 base and J lost 2; bases outside the gene matches: 14. CDR3 region: CASSQGGGRRLGTYNEQFF. In DNA form, the CDR3 reads TGCGCCAGCAGCCAAGGGGGCGGGAGACGGTTAGGGACCTACAATGAGCAGTTCTTC.

This clone turned up a few times. The chain combines TRBV7-2 with TRBJ2-7; 7 nucleotides agree with TRBD1. V lost 5 bases to trimming and J lost 0 bases; unmatched junction nucleotides: 4. The CDR3 sequence is 14 residues long. The germline gives CDR1 SGHTA, CDR2 FQGNSA. The CDR3 spells CASSLTGPSYEQYF. The CDR3 region has the DNA TGTGCCAGCAGCCTGACAGGGCCCTCCTACGAGCAGTACTTC. The variable domain in full, with the rest retrieved from reference TRBV7-2 and TRBJ2-7, is GAGVSQSPSNKVTEKGKDVELRCDPISGHTALYWYRQSLGQGLEFLIYFQGNSAPDKSGLPSDRFSAERTGGSVSTLTIQRTQQEDSAVYLCASSLTGPSYEQYFGPGTRLTVT.

This chain connects TRBV9 to TRBJ2-1; TRBD1 agrees at 7 bases. With 1 base clipped from V and 8 bases from J, the junction kept 6 bases outside the gene matches. Germline lookup yields CDR1 SGDLS and CDR2 YYNGEE. The CDR3 covers 14 residues. The CDR3 protein is CASSVFDRVDEQFF. The CDR3 bases are TGTGCCAGCAGCGTATTCGACAGGGTGGATGAGCAGTTCTTC. Combining the CDR3 with reference TRBV9 and TRBJ2-1 gives the whole variable domain DSGVTQTPKHLITATGQRVTLRCSPRSGDLSVYWYQQSLDQGLQFLIQYYNGEERAKGNILERFSAQQFPDLHSELNLSSLELGDSALYFCASSVFDRVDEQFFGPGTRLTVL.

This chain uses TRBV10-3 with TRBJ1-2, with TRBD1 matching 12 bases. This CDR3 comprises 16 residues. Germline CDR1 reads ENHRY; CDR2 reads SYGVKD. The V gene end was trimmed by 8 bases and the J gene end by 8 bases; junction bases not matched to a gene: 15. CDR3 nucleotides: TGTGCCATCTCCCGAAATCCGGGACAGGGGGCAGGCGGCTACACCTTC. Its translation: CAISRNPGQGAGGYTF.

The genes are TRBV4-3 and TRBJ2-7, with 10 positions matching TRBD1. The CDR3 spans 17 residues. CDR1 is LGHNA, CDR2 YSLEER, per germline. The V gene end was trimmed by 0 bases and the J gene end by 6 bases; junction bases not matched to a gene: 11. CDR3: CASSQDRQGAPAPEQYF. CDR3 in DNA: TGCGCCAGCAGCCAAGATCGACAGGGGGCGCCGGCGCCCGAGCAGTACTTC.

V is TRBV2 and J is TRBJ1-3; a possible D gene is TRBD1 (5 bases). V was trimmed by 6 bases and J by 4 bases, leaving 16 bases between them. Germline CDR1 is SNHLY and CDR2 is FYNNEI. This CDR3 spans 15 amino acids. CDR3 nucleotides: TGTGCCAGCAGCCCGACAGTGGGGCGGGGAAACACCATATATTTT. This gives the protein CASSPTVGRGNTIYF.

This clone was recorded a few times. The chain recombines TRBV10-2 with TRBJ2-7; TRBD2 aligns across 7 bases. Germline-derived CDR1 and CDR2 are WSHSY and SAAADI. J lost 6 bases, V lost 3 bases, and 17 bases had no gene match. The CDR3 runs to 17 residues. CDR3: CASSEAALLAGFGEQYF. For the CDR3, the DNA is TGCGCCAGCAGTGAAGCTGCTCTCTTAGCGGGTTTTGGCGAGCAGTACTTC.